One and the same sample provided the 9 T cell receptor beta chains below, sequenced in a study of cytomegalovirus exposure and HLA in healthy donors (dated by TCRdb to between 2016 and 2019). The library was obtained by the immunoSEQ multiplex PCR assay. For the multiplex PCR, a mixture combining 60 forward primers for TCR Vbeta segments and 13 reverse primers for TCR Jbeta segments was used. The table comes from immuneACCESS by way of TCRdb, which keeps in-frame sequences with V and J called. Part of the clones is missing from these tables; in studies checked, under half for an unresolved V gene and the rest for unknown reasons. A total of some 110,000 clones appear in this sample, about 81% of them only once. The top ten constitute about 1.1% of the sample. The sequencing input was PBMCs. These receptors were taken from a woman younger than 45 in good health and CMV-seronegative.

The V and J genes are TRBV11-2 and TRBJ1-3, with D perhaps matching TRBD1 (5 bases). The V end lost 3 bases, the J end lost 2 bases, and 11 bases lay between the germline ends. The CDR3 runs to 15 residues. Germline V gene lookup returns CDR1 SGHAT and CDR2 FQNNGV. The CDR3 DNA reads as TGTGCCAGCAGCTTTACGACAGACCCTGGAAACACCATATATTTT. Protein product: CASSFTTDPGNTIYF.

The sample holds one count of this clone. The J gene is TRBJ2-7, the V gene TRBV19, with TRBD2 matching 11 bases. Germline CDR1 LNHDA, CDR2 SQIVND (reference sequence). Trimming cost V 7 bases and J 2 bases; bases outside gene matches: 7. This CDR3 comprises 15 residues. CDR3 residues: CASTLAGGPTYEQYF. DNA for the CDR3: TGTGCCAGTACCTTAGCGGGAGGGCCGACCTACGAGCAGTACTTC. The complete variable domain, with remaining parts taken from reference TRBV19 and TRBJ2-7, reads DGGITQSPKYLFRKEGQNVTLSCEQNLNHDAMYWYRQDPGQGLRLIYYSQIVNDFQKGDIAEGYSVSREKKESFPLTVTSAQKNPTAFYLCASTLAGGPTYEQYFGPGTRLTVT.

J is TRBJ2-1 and V is TRBV11-3; D gene unclear. V gave up 0 bases and J gave up 0 bases, with 6 bases separating them. The CDR3 is made up of 15 amino acids. The V gene's germline CDR1 is SGHNT and CDR2 YENEEA. The CDR3 spells CASSLDRSSYNEQFF. The DNA for the CDR3 is TGTGCCAGCAGCTTAGATCGTAGCTCCTACAATGAGCAGTTCTTC.

V is TRBV6-1 and J is TRBJ1-6; 9 nucleotides line up with TRBD1. The CDR3 has 16 residues. The V gene's germline CDR1 is MNHNS and CDR2 SASEGT. The trim removed 4 bases at V and 3 bases at J, leaving 4 bases unmatched. The CDR3 loop reads CASSVQGAGYNSPLHF. CDR3 in DNA: TGTGCCAGCAGTGTACAGGGGGCTGGCTATAATTCACCCCTCCACTTT.

The genes are TRBV5-1 and TRBJ2-7; 8 positions agree with TRBD1. The CDR3 is made up of 14 amino acids. Unmatched junction bases numbered 8, after V lost 7 bases and J lost 2 bases. The germline gives CDR1 SGHRS, CDR2 YFSETQ. Here the CDR3 DNA reads TGCGCCAGCGGGATGGGGACAGGAACCTACGAGCAGTACTTC. Translation gives CASGMGTGTYEQYF. Using reference TRBV5-1 and TRBJ2-7 for the parts outside the CDR3, the full variable domain is KAGVTQTPRYLIKTRGQQVTLSCSPISGHRSVSWYQQTPGQGLQFLFEYFSETQRNKGNFPGRFSGRQFSNSRSEMNVSTLELGDSALYLCASGMGTGTYEQYFGPGTRLTVT.

This rearrangement joins TRBV4-1 to TRBJ1-1; D is unclear. Trimming removed 1 base from V and 5 bases from J, with 14 bases in between. Per the germline V gene, CDR1 is MGHRA and CDR2 is YSYEKL. CDR3 length: 15 amino acids. The CDR3 protein is CASSQAFGGGTEAFF. DNA for the CDR3: TGCGCCAGCAGCCAAGCGTTTGGTGGCGGAACTGAAGCTTTCTTT.

The chain carries TRBV7-2 and TRBJ1-2; D is unresolved. From germline, CDR1 is SGHTA and CDR2 FQGNSA. The ends were cut back, 2 bases at V and 0 bases at J, with 13 bases in the middle. CDR3 size: 16 residues. CDR3 in DNA: TGTGCCAGCAGCTTATCGTCGGGTTTAGCTAACTATGGCTACACCTTC. Protein: CASSLSSGLANYGYTF.

The chain uses TRBV4-1 and TRBJ2-3; 8 bases are shared with TRBD2. The CDR3 has 16 amino acids. The V gene end was trimmed by 6 bases and the J gene end by 0 bases; junction bases not matched to a gene: 8. Germline lookup yields CDR1 MGHRA and CDR2 YSYEKL. The CDR3 spells CASSPRAGASTDTQYF. The CDR3 DNA sequence: TGCGCCAGCAGTCCCAGAGCGGGGGCCAGCACAGATACGCAGTATTTT.

The rearrangement uses TRBV25-1 and TRBJ1-2; the match to TRBD1 covers 7 bases. There are 17 residues in the CDR3. V lost 1 base and J lost 4; bases outside the gene matches: 12. The germline V gene encodes CDR1 MGHDK and CDR2 SYGVNS. The CDR3 sequence is CASSESGGVGMAYGYTF. The CDR3 DNA is TGTGCCAGCAGTGAATCAGGGGGTGTGGGGATGGCCTATGGCTACACCTTC.